This is a list of T cell receptor beta chains from one sample in a study of T cell repertoires in cytomegalovirus infection. Antigen specificity for these receptors is unknown. TCRdb re-derived calls from the reads in MiXCR, one entry per CDR3 protein. The top ten hold over 15% of the sample, which has hundreds of thousands of distinct CDR3 sequences, 30% to 40% seen once. The sequenced sample was cultured PBMCs, obtained from culture after CMV antigen stimulation. The receptor source for this set is a human donor in good health (CMV status not recorded). Some clones in this sample may be carry-over from other donors' samples. The CDR3 runs from the conserved cysteine through the conserved F or W. D genes are given only for firm matches. A clone size is listed for some rows: how often the clone was seen (once, few, many), or a class if it is expanded.

abundance	d_gene	v_gene	j_gene	CDR3aa	CDR3nt
.	.	TRBV5-8	TRBJ1-2	CASSLSGGESYGYTF	TGTGCCAGCAGCCTTTCGGGTGGGGAATCCTATGGCTACACCTTC
few	.	TRBV11-1	TRBJ2-5	CASSDPQTETQYF	TGTGCCAGCTCCGACCCGCAGACGGAGACCCAGTACTTC
few	.	TRBV10-3	TRBJ1-4	CAISVEVSEKLFF	TGTGCCATCAGTGTAGAGGTTTCCGAAAAACTGTTTTTT
.	TRBD1	TRBV28	TRBJ1-6	CASSPFGTGRSPLHF	TGTGCCAGCAGTCCGTTTGGGACAGGGCGTTCACCCCTCCACTTT
.	.	TRBV6-2/TRBV6-3	TRBJ2-5	CASSYQGPARPRDPQYF	TGTGCCAGCAGTTACCAGGGCCCAGCTAGACCAAGAGATCCCCAGTACTTC
.	.	TRBV5-1	TRBJ2-1	CASSHIPDEQFF	TGCGCCAGCAGCCATATCCCGGATGAGCAGTTCTTC
.	TRBD2	TRBV18	TRBJ2-7	CASSPPGLATYEQYF	TGTGCCAGCTCACCACCGGGACTAGCAACCTACGAGCAGTACTTC
.	TRBD2	TRBV7-7	TRBJ2-1	CASSPGTSPYNEQFF	TGTGCCAGCAGCCCCGGGACTAGTCCTTACAATGAGCAGTTCTTC
few	TRBD2	TRBV12-3/TRBV12-4	TRBJ2-1	CASSFGTSGGIREQFF	TGTGCCAGCAGTTTTGGGACTAGCGGGGGCATCAGGGAGCAGTTCTTC
few	.	TRBV7-9	TRBJ1-5	CASSLTTSGTHGSQHF	TGTGCCAGCAGCTTAACAACATCCGGGACACACGGGTCCCAGCATTTT
.	.	TRBV19	TRBJ1-2	CASMWPGRASGYTF	TGTGCCAGTATGTGGCCGGGACGGGCGAGTGGCTACACCTTC
.	TRBD2	TRBV2	TRBJ2-5	CASSKRGGQETQYF	TGTGCCAGCAGTAAACGGGGGGGCCAAGAGACCCAGTACTTC
.	.	TRBV11-2	TRBJ2-4	CASRKLAKNIQYF	TGTGCCAGCAGGAAGTTAGCCAAAAACATTCAGTACTTC
.	.	TRBV29-1	TRBJ2-6	CSVARDSSGANVLTF	TGCAGCGTTGCCCGGGACTCCTCTGGGGCCAACGTCCTGACTTTC
many	.	TRBV7-2	TRBJ2-1	CASSLYAARQKQFF	TGTGCCAGCAGCTTATACGCCGCCAGGCAAAAGCAGTTCTTC
.	.	TRBV20-1	TRBJ1-2	CSASPWMGAGYTF	TGCAGTGCTAGTCCCTGGATGGGGGCAGGCTACACCTTC
many	TRBD2	TRBV7-6	TRBJ2-1	CASSRGLAGGNEQFF	TGTGCCAGCAGCCGGGGACTAGCGGGGGGGAATGAGCAGTTCTTC
.	TRBD2	TRBV11-2	TRBJ2-3	CASSSAIAGLTDTQYF	TGTGCCAGCAGCTCAGCTATAGCGGGGCTCACAGATACGCAGTATTTT
.	.	TRBV20-1	TRBJ2-3	CSAHGGSLDTQYF	TGCAGTGCTCATGGGGGGTCACTTGATACGCAGTATTTT
few	.	TRBV7-6	TRBJ2-7	CASSKTPRYEQYF	TGTGCCAGCAGCAAGACCCCTAGGTACGAGCAGTACTTC
many	.	TRBV7-8	TRBJ1-3	CASSFSAYSGNTIYF	TGTGCCAGCAGCTTCTCAGCGTACTCTGGAAACACCATATATTTT
.	TRBD1	TRBV30	TRBJ2-7	CAWSATGVAYEQYF	TGTGCCTGGAGCGCAACAGGGGTGGCCTACGAGCAGTACTTC
few	TRBD1	TRBV12-3/TRBV12-4	TRBJ1-4	CASRPRQGGKEKLFF	TGTGCCAGCAGACCCCGACAGGGCGGGAAGGAAAAACTGTTTTTT
many	TRBD2	TRBV7-2	TRBJ2-5	CASSPTAGGFQETQYF	TGTGCCAGCAGCCCCACAGCGGGGGGTTTTCAAGAGACCCAGTACTTC
once	.	TRBV6-1	TRBJ2-3	CASEGAQTDTQYF	TGTGCCAGCGAAGGGGCGCAGACAGATACGCAGTATTTT
.	.	TRBV7-8	TRBJ2-7	CASSSGLATREQYF	TGTGCCAGCAGCTCGGGTCTCGCCACGCGAGAGCAGTACTTC
many	.	TRBV7-2	TRBJ1-4	CASSLTIGGGNEKLFF	TGTGCCAGCAGCTTAACGATCGGGGGCGGTAATGAAAAACTGTTTTTT
few	TRBD1	TRBV5-6	TRBJ2-1	CASSILYRGPYNEQFF	TGTGCCAGCAGCATTCTCTACAGGGGGCCATACAATGAGCAGTTCTTC
few	TRBD2	TRBV7-8	TRBJ2-1	CASSFLAGDNEQFF	TGTGCCAGCAGTTTCCTAGCGGGGGACAATGAGCAGTTCTTC
few	.	TRBV15	TRBJ2-7	CATSRDPAYEQYF	TGTGCCACCAGCAGAGATCCAGCGTACGAGCAGTACTTC
.	.	TRBV20-1	TRBJ1-2	CSATRESYGYTF	TGCAGTGCCACCCGAGAGAGCTATGGCTACACCTTC
few	.	TRBV11-2	TRBJ2-7	CASSPEPSYEQYF	TGTGCCAGCAGCCCGGAGCCCTCCTACGAGCAGTACTTC
many	.	TRBV7-8	TRBJ1-6	CASSLRVDSPLHF	TGTGCCAGCAGCTTACGGGTTGATTCACCCCTCCACTTT
.	.	TRBV12-3/TRBV12-4	TRBJ1-2	CASSYQGRGYTF	TGTGCCAGCAGTTATCAGGGTCGTGGCTACACCTTC
few	.	TRBV6-1	TRBJ1-1	CASSRDGVNTEAFF	TGTGCCAGCAGCCGCGACGGCGTGAACACTGAAGCTTTCTTT
many	TRBD1	TRBV7-2	TRBJ1-1	CASTFYAQGDTEAFF	TGTGCCAGCACTTTCTACGCACAGGGGGACACTGAAGCTTTCTTT
few	.	TRBV12-3/TRBV12-4	TRBJ1-5	CASSFRLRWGQPQHF	TGTGCCAGCAGTTTTCGTCTCCGGTGGGGACAGCCCCAGCATTTT
few	.	TRBV19	TRBJ2-5	CASSISAGPQETQYF	TGTGCCAGTAGTATTTCGGCAGGGCCCCAAGAGACCCAGTACTTC
once	TRBD2	TRBV19	TRBJ2-1	CASRVAGSGPYNEQFF	TGTGCCAGTAGAGTAGCGGGATCGGGACCGTACAATGAGCAGTTCTTC
.	.	TRBV12-3/TRBV12-4	TRBJ2-1	CASSFAGMAGPGGQFF	TGTGCCAGCAGTTTCGCGGGGATGGCGGGTCCTGGAGGGCAGTTCTTC
once	TRBD2	TRBV18	TRBJ2-1	CASFRTSGGVSYNEQFF	TGTGCCAGCTTCCGAACTAGCGGGGGGGTCTCCTACAATGAGCAGTTCTTC
.	TRBD1	TRBV5-1	TRBJ1-2	CASSHRTGIYGYTF	TGCGCCAGCAGCCACAGGACAGGGATTTATGGCTACACCTTC
.	TRBD1	TRBV24-1	TRBJ1-2	CATSDSSGQGEGYGYTF	TGTGCCACCAGTGATTCATCAGGACAGGGGGAAGGCTATGGCTACACCTTC
.	TRBD1	TRBV27	TRBJ1-5	CASSPTGEEPQHF	TGTGCCAGCAGTCCCACAGGGGAGGAGCCCCAGCATTTT
few	.	TRBV7-2	TRBJ1-2	CASSFGGVGGYTF	TGTGCCAGCAGCTTCGGGGGAGTGGGAGGCTACACCTTC
.	.	TRBV4-1	TRBJ2-1	CASRGAPYNEQFF	TGCGCCAGCAGGGGAGCCCCGTACAATGAGCAGTTCTTC
few	TRBD1	TRBV7-9	TRBJ1-6	CASSLGDRALNSPLHF	TGTGCCAGCAGCTTAGGGGACAGGGCTCTGAATTCACCCCTCCACTTT
few	TRBD2	TRBV7-2	TRBJ2-5	CASSYGLAEQETQYF	TGTGCCAGCAGCTACGGACTAGCGGAGCAAGAGACCCAGTACTTC
.	TRBD1	TRBV7-8	TRBJ2-1	CASSTTGTGYNEQFF	TGTGCCAGCAGCACGACCGGGACAGGATACAATGAGCAGTTCTTC
.	.	TRBV10-2	TRBJ2-7	CASSDLTGYEQYF	TGCGCCAGCAGTGATCTGACAGGCTACGAGCAGTACTTC
few	.	TRBV7-8	TRBJ2-1	CASSLLPGGEQFF	TGTGCCAGCAGCCTACTCCCAGGCGGGGAGCAGTTCTTC